These 9 T cell receptor beta chains were sequenced from one sample in a study of blood T cell repertoires in COVID-19. Using immunoSEQ multiplex PCR, the repertoire was profiled, and TCRdb retains in-frame clones only, with some absent. The sample has 150,000 to 200,000 clones; roughly 80% are singletons. Sample: peripheral blood. Receptor source: a woman older than 75 with COVID-19, enrolled during active disease.

The rearrangement joins TRBV9 to TRBJ2-2; D may be TRBD2 (6 bases). CDR1 is SGDLS, CDR2 YYNGEE, per germline. This CDR3 comprises 16 residues. With 0 bases removed from V and 5 bases from J, the gap between germline ends came to 14 bases. This chain's CDR3 is CASSVEGGIGTGELFF. DNA for the CDR3: TGTGCCAGCAGCGTAGAGGGCGGGATTGGGACCGGGGAGCTGTTTTTT. Combining the CDR3 with reference TRBV9 and TRBJ2-2 gives the whole variable domain DSGVTQTPKHLITATGQRVTLRCSPRSGDLSVYWYQQSLDQGLQFLIQYYNGEERAKGNILERFSAQQFPDLHSELNLSSLELGDSALYFCASSVEGGIGTGELFFGEGSRLTVL.

The rearrangement uses TRBV5-4 and TRBJ1-4, with 11 bases lining up with TRBD1. The CDR3 totals 16 residues. Germline CDR1 and CDR2: SGHNT and YYREEE (reference sequence). The trim removed 4 bases at V and 8 bases at J, leaving 10 bases unmatched. The CDR3 DNA sequence: TGTGCCAGCAGCCACGAGGGACAGGGGGTAGGGGAAAAACTGTTTTTT. Translation gives CASSHEGQGVGEKLFF.

This chain uses TRBV18 with TRBJ2-7, with a weak D call TRBD2 (5 bases). CDR3 length: 13 amino acids. Germline CDR1 KGHSH, CDR2 LQKENI. Trimming stripped 1 base from V and 3 bases from J, with 7 bases between. Here the CDR3 DNA reads TGTGCCAGCTCACCACTACTAGGCTACGAGCAGTACTTC. Translated, it gives CASSPLLGYEQYF.

The chain joins TRBV19 to TRBJ1-5, with 8 nucleotides matching TRBD1. This CDR3 is built from 16 residues. Trimming took 5 bases from V and 4 from J; bases not matched to a gene: 10. In germline, CDR1 is LNHDA, CDR2 SQIVND (reference sequence). CDR3 amino acids: CASSPLQGGGNQPQHF. The CDR3 nucleotides read TGTGCCAGTAGTCCCCTACAGGGGGGCGGGAATCAGCCCCAGCATTTT.

The V gene is TRBV5-1, the J gene TRBJ1-2, with no clear D. Trimming shortened V by 4 bases and J by 3 bases, and 10 bases separated the two germline ends. The V gene's germline CDR1 is SGHRS and CDR2 YFSETQ. CDR3 length: 13 amino acids. CDR3 protein: CASSPDTYYGYTF. CDR3 DNA: TGCGCCAGCAGCCCAGACACGTACTATGGCTACACCTTC.

This rearrangement joins TRBV27 to TRBJ1-2; D is perhaps TRBD1 (5 bases). V lost 3 bases and J lost 2, with 10 bases in between. Germline CDR1 and CDR2: MNHEY and SMNVEV (reference sequence). The CDR3 sequence is 14 residues long. Here the CDR3 reads CASSLAGGNYGYTF. The CDR3 nucleotides are TGTGCCAGCAGTTTGGCCGGGGGAAACTATGGCTACACCTTC.

The genes are TRBV12-5 and TRBJ2-1, with D maybe TRBD1 (8 bases). Germline CDR1 reads LGHNT; CDR2 reads FRNRAP. This CDR3 comprises 17 residues. Trimming shortened V by 4 bases and J by 4 bases, and 20 bases separated the two germline ends. The CDR3 region is CASGSGQGGFTYNEQFF. CDR3 DNA sequence: TGTGCTAGTGGTTCCGGACAGGGAGGGTTTACTTACAATGAGCAGTTCTTC.

The chain recombines TRBV2 with TRBJ1-5; possibly TRBD1 for D (5 bases). CDR3 length equals 14 residues. Germline lookup yields CDR1 SNHLY and CDR2 FYNNEI. With 3 bases removed from V and 4 bases from J, the gap between germline ends came to 10 bases. CDR3 sequence: CASSEGQGNQPQHF. The CDR3 DNA reads as TGTGCCAGCAGTGAGGGGCAGGGTAATCAGCCCCAGCATTTT. Full variable domain (remainder filled in from reference TRBV2 and TRBJ1-5): EPEVTQTPSHQVTQMGQEVILRCVPISNHLYFYWYRQILGQKVEFLVSFYNNEISEKSEIFDDQFSVERPDGSNFTLKIRSTKLEDSAMYFCASSEGQGNQPQHFGDGTRLSIL.

The gene calls are TRBV30 and TRBJ1-1; the D is unclear. Between the trimmed V and J ends, which lost 4 bases and 1 base, there was a span of 10 bases. Germline CDR1 is GTSNPN and CDR2 is SVGIG (reference sequence). The CDR3 runs to 13 residues. The CDR3 loop reads CAWTRLKNTEAFF. As DNA, the CDR3 is TGTGCCTGGACCCGACTGAAGAACACTGAAGCTTTCTTT.